Included here is one TCR beta chain sequence, with context. The antigen is unknown. The CDR3 contains 15 residues. With 3 bases clipped from V and 5 bases from J, the junction kept 6 bases outside the gene matches. Germline CDR1 reads MRHNA; CDR2 reads SNTAGT. Time point: recipient sample about 28 days before transplant, after cytoreduction. The data are from a study of T cell clonotyping in hematopoietic cell transplantation. Study findings and constraints: Few recipient clonotypes overlapped donors; over 97% were de novo at given depth. Higher Inverse Simpson Index values in graft donor and pretransplant recipient predicted broader posttransplant TCR diversity. After transplant, recipient diversity fell while pathologically expanded clonotypes grew through day 180.

The data were produced by immunoSEQ multiplex PCR, yet TCRdb's version contains in-frame clones alone and is incomplete. This sample has around 5,900 clones; about 84% occur once, and the top ten carry 13% to 15%. This receptor was obtained from a woman between 50 and 59 years old with acute myeloid leukemia. Some clones in this sample may be carry-over from other donors' samples. The material sequenced was peripheral blood mononuclear cells, taken before stem cell transplant. V usage is TRBV6-4 and J usage is TRBJ2-3, with TRBD2 identical over 9 bases. CDR3 bases: TGTGCCAGCAGTGAAAAGACTAGCGGCGAAGATACGCAGTATTTT. Translating gives CASSEKTSGEDTQYF.